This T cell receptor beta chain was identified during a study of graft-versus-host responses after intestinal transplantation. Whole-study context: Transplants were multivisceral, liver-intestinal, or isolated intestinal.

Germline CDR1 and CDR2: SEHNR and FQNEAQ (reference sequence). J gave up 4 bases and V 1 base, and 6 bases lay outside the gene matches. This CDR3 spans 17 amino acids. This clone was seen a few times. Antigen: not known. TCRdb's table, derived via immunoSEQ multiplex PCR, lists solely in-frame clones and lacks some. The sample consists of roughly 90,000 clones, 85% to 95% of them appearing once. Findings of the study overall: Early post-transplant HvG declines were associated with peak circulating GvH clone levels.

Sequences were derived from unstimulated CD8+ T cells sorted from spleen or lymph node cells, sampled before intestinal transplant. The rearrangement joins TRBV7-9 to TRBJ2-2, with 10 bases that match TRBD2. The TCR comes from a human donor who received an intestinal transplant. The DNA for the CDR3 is TGTGCCAGCAGCTTAGTCCTAGCGGGAGTAAGCACCGGGGAGCTGTTTTTT. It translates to CASSLVLAGVSTGELFF.